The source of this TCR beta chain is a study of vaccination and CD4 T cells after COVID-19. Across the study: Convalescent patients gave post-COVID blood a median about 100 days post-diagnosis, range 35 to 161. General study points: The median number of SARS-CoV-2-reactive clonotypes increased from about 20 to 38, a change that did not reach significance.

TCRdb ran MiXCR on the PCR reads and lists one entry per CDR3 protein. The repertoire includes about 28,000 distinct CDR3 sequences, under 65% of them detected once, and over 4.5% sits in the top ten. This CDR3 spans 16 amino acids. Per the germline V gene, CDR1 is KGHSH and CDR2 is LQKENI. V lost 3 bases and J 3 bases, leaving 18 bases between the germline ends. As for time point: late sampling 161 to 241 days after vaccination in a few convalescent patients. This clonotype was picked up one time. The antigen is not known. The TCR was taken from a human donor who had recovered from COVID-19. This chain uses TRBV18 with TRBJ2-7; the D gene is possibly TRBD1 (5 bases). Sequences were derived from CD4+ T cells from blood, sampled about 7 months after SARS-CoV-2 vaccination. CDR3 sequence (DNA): TGTGCCAGCTCACCCGGTCTGACAGAAATTAACTACGAGCAGTACTTC. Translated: CASSPGLTEINYEQYF.